Shown below are 25 T cell receptor beta chains from a single sample sequenced in a study of glioma-infiltrating T cells. Using RNA template, CDR3s of TCR alpha and beta were amplified with iRepertoire arm-PCR. TCRdb reanalysed the multiplex PCR reads using MiXCR and keeps one entry per CDR3 protein. There are 93,000 or so distinct CDR3 sequences in the sample; around 28% occur only once, and 44% lies in the top ten. Material for sequencing was glioma tissue, nonneoplastic brain tissue, or PBMCs (not recorded which). These receptor sequences come from a human donor with low-grade glioma or glioblastoma, undergoing nonglioma brain surgery, or in good health (not recorded which).

This clonotype was counted only a few times. The chain recombines TRBV7-9 with TRBJ1-4; tentatively, D is TRBD1 (6 bases). The germline CDR1 and CDR2 sequences are SEHNR and FQNEAQ (reference sequence). The ends were cut back, 5 bases at V and 3 bases at J, with 13 bases in the middle. There are 15 residues in the CDR3. CDR3 nucleotides: TGTGCCAGCAGCGATGGACAGTTAGCTAATGAAAAACTGTTTTTT. Protein: CASSDGQLANEKLFF.

This clonotype was observed many times. V gene TRBV19 combines with J gene TRBJ1-1; a possible D gene is TRBD1 (5 bases). The CDR3 extends over 14 amino acids. The germline V gene has CDR1 LNHDA and CDR2 SQIVND (reference sequence). Trimming shortened V by 6 bases and J by 1 base, and 12 bases separated the two germline ends. CDR3 sequence (DNA): TGTGCCAGTAGCTATGGAAGGGGGAACACTGAAGCTTTCTTT. It codes for CASSYGRGNTEAFF. Drawing the rest from reference TRBV19 and TRBJ1-1, the complete variable domain is DGGITQSPKYLFRKEGQNVTLSCEQNLNHDAMYWYRQDPGQGLRLIYYSQIVNDFQKGDIAEGYSVSREKKESFPLTVTSAQKNPTAFYLCASSYGRGNTEAFFGQGTRLTVV.

This clonotype was detected a few times. One end of the junction is discordant with germline, which a read error may explain. Here the CDR3 DNA reads TGTGCCAGCACCCAAGAGGGGGAGACCCAGTACTTC. Translating it yields CASTQEGETQYF. The rearrangement joins TRBV3-1 to TRBJ2-5, with D perhaps given as TRBD1 or TRBD2 (5 bases each). The CDR3 is 12 amino acids. Germline lookup yields CDR1 LGHDT and CDR2 YNNKEL (reference sequence).

This clonotype was seen repeatedly, ten times or more. This rearrangement joins TRBV20-1 to TRBJ2-2; a weak D match, TRBD1 (5 bases). V was shortened by 6 bases and J by 4 bases, with 21 bases between the two germline ends. The CDR3 covers 16 residues. Per the germline V gene, CDR1 is DFQATT and CDR2 is SNEGSKA (reference sequence). The CDR3, as DNA: TGCAGTGCACTAAACGGACAACCAACGGGCACCGGGGAGCTGTTTTTT. Protein: CSALNGQPTGTGELFF.

This clonotype has only a few counts. The gene calls are TRBV3-1 and TRBJ1-2, with a tentative D call TRBD1 (5 bases). CDR3 size: 13 residues. The germline V and J ends were trimmed by 6 bases and 3 bases, with 11 bases remaining between them. Germline V gene data show CDR1 as LGHDT and CDR2 as YNNKEL (reference sequence). This CDR3 is CASRGPGYYGYTF. CDR3 sequence (DNA): TGTGCCAGCAGGGGACCCGGGTACTATGGCTACACCTTC.

Ten or more counts support this clonotype. This rearrangement joins TRBV7-2 to TRBJ2-5; no clear D. Germline loops: CDR1 SGHTA, CDR2 FQGNSA. The CDR3 is 12 amino acids. V was trimmed by 5 bases and J by 6 bases, leaving 10 bases between them. The CDR3 protein is CASSPKLKTQYF. CDR3 bases: TGTGCCAGCAGCCCCAAGTTGAAGACCCAGTACTTC.

This chain links TRBV12-3 or TRBV12-4 with TRBJ1-6; a possible D gene is TRBD1 (6 bases). Trimming removed 6 bases from V and 4 bases from J, with 13 bases in between. This CDR3 is 15 amino acids long. CDR3 coding DNA: TGTGCCAGCAGGACAGGCGGAAAATATAATTCACCCCTCCACTTT. This gives the protein CASRTGGKYNSPLHF.

V gene TRBV7-8 combines with J gene TRBJ1-5; 8 positions match TRBD1. CDR3 length equals 17 residues. The germline V gene has CDR1 SGHVS and CDR2 FQNEAQ. The CDR3 DNA sequence: TGTGCAACCATTGAGGACAGGGTTATAGTTGACAATCAGCCCCAGCATTTT. Amino acids: CATIEDRVIVDNQPQHF.

This clonotype was counted a few times. This chain uses TRBV19 with TRBJ2-7, with 7 bases aligning to TRBD1. After removal of 3 bases from V and 6 bases from J, the junction contained 8 bases not matched to a gene. There are 14 residues in the CDR3. Germline lookup yields CDR1 LNHDA and CDR2 SQIVND (reference sequence). CDR3 amino acids: CASSISPHRGEQYF. CDR3 bases: TGTGCCAGTAGTATTAGCCCACACAGGGGCGAGCAGTACTTC.

This clonotype appeared a few times. V is TRBV7-2 and J is TRBJ1-6; 7 bases agree with TRBD1. Germline loops: CDR1 SGHTA, CDR2 FQGNSA. The CDR3 is made up of 15 amino acids. J lost 7 bases, V lost 7 bases, and 10 bases had no gene match. The CDR3 here is CASTLTGQLNSPLHF. The CDR3 bases are TGTGCCAGCACCCTAACGGGACAGCTAAATTCACCCCTCCACTTT.

V is TRBV29-1 and J is TRBJ1-2; 8 positions match TRBD1. Germline CDR1 is SQVTM and CDR2 is ANQGSEA. V shed 0 bases, J shed 8 bases, and the junction held 11 bases outside the gene matches. The CDR3 covers 15 residues. The CDR3 protein is CSVEDFQGAVNGYTF. CDR3 bases: TGCAGCGTTGAAGATTTTCAGGGGGCCGTTAACGGCTACACCTTC.

Many counts were recorded for this clonotype. This chain links TRBV6-1 with TRBJ2-1, with D unresolved. This CDR3 has 13 amino acids. V was shortened by 1 base and J by 8 bases, with 9 bases between the two germline ends. Germline CDR1 MNHNS, CDR2 SASEGT. This chain's CDR3 is CASSEETVYEQFF. CDR3 nucleotide sequence: TGTGCCAGCAGTGAAGAAACGGTCTATGAGCAGTTCTTC.

Only a few counts were recorded for this clonotype. The chain links TRBV2 to TRBJ2-7, with D perhaps being TRBD1 or TRBD2 (5 bases each). The CDR3 runs 13 residues. The V and J ends lost 10 bases and 5 bases respectively, with 18 bases between them. The V gene's germline CDR1 is SNHLY and CDR2 FYNNEI. The CDR3 region has the DNA TGTGCCACCCGTCCGGGGCAGCAAAACGAGCAGTACTTC. Translating gives CATRPGQQNEQYF.

In regard to this clonotype: This may stem from a read error, because a much larger clone lies one nucleotide away. This chain connects TRBV4-1 to TRBJ2-1, with a tentative D call TRBD1 (6 bases). The CDR3 length is 17 residues. CDR1 is MGHRA, CDR2 YSYEKL, per germline. CDR3 DNA sequence: TGCGCCAGCAGCCGATCCTTACAGGACAGCTCCTACAATGAGCAGCTCTTC. It translates to CASSRSLQDSSYNEQLF.

The genes are TRBV4-1 and TRBJ1-3, with D perhaps matching TRBD1 (6 bases). Germline CDR1 and CDR2: MGHRA and YSYEKL. V lost 1 base and J 2 bases, leaving 9 bases between the germline ends. This CDR3 is 15 amino acids long. The chain's CDR3 is CASSQVTGTGNTIYF. As DNA, the CDR3 is TGCGCCAGCAGCCAAGTGACAGGTACTGGAAACACCATATATTTT.

Comment on this clonotype: This could be a read error, since a much larger clone is one nucleotide away. The chain has TRBV6-1 and TRBJ1-3; no reliable D call. Germline CDR1 reads MNHNS; CDR2 reads SASEGT. CDR3 length: 12 residues. The chain's CDR3 is CATQASGSTIYF. For the CDR3, the DNA is TGTGCGACGCAGGCCTCTGGAAGCACCATATATTTT.

This rearrangement joins TRBV4-1 to TRBJ2-6, with D unresolved. The ends were cut back, 1 base at V and 5 bases at J, with 15 bases in the middle. The CDR3 runs 17 residues. CDR1 and CDR2 from the germline V gene are MGHRA and YSYEKL. The CDR3 reads CASSQGYELVRANVLTF. CDR3 nucleotide sequence: TGCGCCAGCAGCCAAGGGTACGAGCTGGTTAGGGCCAACGTCCTGACTTTC.

This clonotype was found many times. The V gene is TRBV20-1, the J gene TRBJ2-1; D ambiguous. CDR1 and CDR2 (germline): DFQATT, SNEGSKA (reference sequence). V lost 1 base and J 9 bases, leaving 10 bases between the germline ends. The CDR3 contains 12 residues. The CDR3 is CSARGVHGEQFF. Written as DNA, the CDR3 is TGCAGTGCTAGAGGGGTACACGGTGAGCAGTTCTTC.

This clonotype was detected once. A much larger clone lies a single base off, so this may be a read error. This sequence joins TRBV24-1 and TRBJ2-2; D not resolved. Germline lookup yields CDR1 KGHDR and CDR2 SFDVKD. With 9 bases removed from V and 2 bases from J, the gap between germline ends came to 12 bases. CDR3 length: 14 residues. This CDR3 reads CATGSGLNTGELFF. CDR3 DNA sequence: TGTGCCACCGGGTCGGGTCTTAACACCGGGGAGCTGTTTTTT.

This clonotype occurred once. V usage is TRBV28 and J usage is TRBJ2-1; D might be TRBD1 (6 bases). The V gene's germline CDR1 is MDHEN and CDR2 SYDVKM. Trimming cost V 2 bases and J 8 bases, with 13 bases left between them. This CDR3 comprises 14 residues. CDR3 loop: CASSLVLGAYEQFF. CDR3 DNA sequence: TGTGCCAGCAGTTTAGTATTGGGGGCCTATGAGCAGTTCTTC.

The V gene is TRBV14, the J gene TRBJ1-2; D not resolved. Trimming took 2 bases from V and 4 from J, leaving 17 bases between them. CDR3 length: 16 residues. Looked up from germline, CDR1 is SGHDN and CDR2 is FVKESK. CDR3 bases: TGTGCCAGCAGCCAACAAGGCATAGGGCAGATCTATGGCTACACCTTC. Residues: CASSQQGIGQIYGYTF.

The table lists this clonotype with many counts. The chain links TRBV6-1 to TRBJ1-2; D remains unclear. This CDR3 spans 13 amino acids. The germline V gene has CDR1 MNHNS and CDR2 SASEGT. Trimming removed 5 bases from V and 4 bases from J, with 11 bases in between. This CDR3 is CASSFGPLYGYTF. DNA of the CDR3: TGTGCCAGCAGTTTCGGACCCCTCTATGGCTACACCTTC.

This clonotype was detected many times. This chain uses TRBV20-1 with TRBJ2-5, with 8 nucleotides matching TRBD1. This CDR3 comprises 15 residues. CDR1 and CDR2 (germline): DFQATT, SNEGSKA (reference sequence). The trim removed 0 bases at V and 7 bases at J, leaving 10 bases unmatched. CDR3 DNA: TGCAGTGCTAGAGATCTTAGTACAGGGGGAGTGACCCAGTACTTC. It yields the protein CSARDLSTGGVTQYF.

With respect to this clonotype: This may stem from a read error, because a much larger clone lies one nucleotide away. This chain connects TRBV27 to TRBJ2-1; D possibly corresponds to TRBD2 (7 bases). The CDR3 contains 14 residues. CDR1 is MNHEY, CDR2 SMNVEV, per germline (reference sequence). With 7 bases removed from V and 5 bases from J, the gap between germline ends came to 15 bases. Written as DNA, the CDR3 is TGTGCCAGCAAGCGAGGGGGGGGCCACAATGAGCAGTTCTTC. Translation: CASKRGGGHNEQFF.

With regard to this clonotype: Compared with germline, one end of the junction differs, possibly owing to a read error. The rearrangement uses TRBV3-1 and TRBJ2-3; D possibly corresponds to TRBD2 (7 bases). CDR1 LGHDT and CDR2 YNNKEL come from the germline V gene (reference sequence). The CDR3 contains 19 residues. For the CDR3, the DNA is TGTGCCATCAGCCAAGATCTGGGCGGGGGCGAGACTGGCGCAGATACGCAGTATTTT. Its protein product is CAISQDLGGGETGADTQYF.